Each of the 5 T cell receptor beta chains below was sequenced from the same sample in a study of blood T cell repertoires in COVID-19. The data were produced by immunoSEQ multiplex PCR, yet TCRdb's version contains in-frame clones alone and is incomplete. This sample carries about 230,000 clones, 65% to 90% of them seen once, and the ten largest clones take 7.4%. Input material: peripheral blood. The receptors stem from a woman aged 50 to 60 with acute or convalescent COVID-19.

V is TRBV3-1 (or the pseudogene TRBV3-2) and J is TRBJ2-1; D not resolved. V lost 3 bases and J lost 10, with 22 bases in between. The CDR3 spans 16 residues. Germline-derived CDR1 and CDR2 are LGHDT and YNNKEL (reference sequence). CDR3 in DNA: TGTGCCAGCAGCCAGAGAGGTGCGTTGGCCCTGGAAGAGCAGTTCTTC. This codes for CASSQRGALALEEQFF.

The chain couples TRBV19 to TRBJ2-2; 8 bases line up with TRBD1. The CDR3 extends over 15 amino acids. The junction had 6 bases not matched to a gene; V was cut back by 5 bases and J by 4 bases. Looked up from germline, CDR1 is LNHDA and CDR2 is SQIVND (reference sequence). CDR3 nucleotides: TGTGCCAGTAGTTTTATTACAGGGGGCACCGGGGAGCTGTTTTTT. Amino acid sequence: CASSFITGGTGELFF.

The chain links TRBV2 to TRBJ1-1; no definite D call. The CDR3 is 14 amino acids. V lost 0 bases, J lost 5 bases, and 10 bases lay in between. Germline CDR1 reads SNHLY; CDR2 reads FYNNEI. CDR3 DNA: TGTGCCAGCAGTGAAGCTTACAGTAAAACTGAAGCTTTCTTT. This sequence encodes CASSEAYSKTEAFF.

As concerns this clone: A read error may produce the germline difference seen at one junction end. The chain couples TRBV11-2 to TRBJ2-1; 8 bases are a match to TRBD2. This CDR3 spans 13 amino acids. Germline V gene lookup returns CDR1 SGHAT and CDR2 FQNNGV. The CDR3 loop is CASSLEGLVSLVF. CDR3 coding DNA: TGTGCCAGCAGCTTAGAGGGACTAGTGAGCTTGGTCTTC. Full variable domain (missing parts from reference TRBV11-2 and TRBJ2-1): EAGVAQSPRYKIIEKRQSVAFWCNPISGHATLYWYQQILGQGPKLLIQFQNNGVVDDSQLPKDRFSAERLKGVDSTLKIQPAKLEDSAVYLCASSLEGLVSLVFGPGTRLTVL.

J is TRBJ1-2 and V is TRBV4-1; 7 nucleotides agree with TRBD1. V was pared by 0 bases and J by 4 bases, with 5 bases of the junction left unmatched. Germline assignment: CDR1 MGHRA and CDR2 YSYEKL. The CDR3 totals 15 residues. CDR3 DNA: TGCGCCAGCAGCCAAGAAGGACAGGTCCCCTATGGCTACACCTTC. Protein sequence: CASSQEGQVPYGYTF.